The T cell receptor (beta chain) under discussion was sequenced for a study of cytomegalovirus exposure and HLA in healthy donors (dated by TCRdb to 2015 to 2018). For the wider study: According to a later analysis, one platform produced both the 120 validation repertoires and the approximately 600 repertoires of the first cohort. The aim of the study was to test whether cataloging public T cell receptors could identify signatures of past pathogen exposure. In addition to the first cohort of around 670 subjects, a separate validation cohort of about 120 different subjects was used. The study combined high-throughput TCR immunosequencing, statistical association of individual TCRs with disease status, and machine learning to predict cytomegalovirus infection status.

The donors were included in the validation cohort of 100 to 150 subjects, a group kept apart from the approximately 690-subject first cohort. The protocol used for the library was the immunoSEQ multiplex PCR assay. The authors processed their data as follows. A statistical classification framework was built to diagnose cytomegalovirus status from the catalog of TCR beta chain sequences. TCRdb took this table from immuneACCESS and kept in-frame rearrangements with V and J called. Such tables lack part of the clones; where checked against another copy, unresolved V genes explain under half of the gap, and the rest is unexplained. For V, J and clone size, that table is used; D and trimming come from the DNA. Recorded for this sample are 56,000 or so clones; 93% of them occurred a single time. The ten largest clones capture around 1.7% of the sample. Ends trimmed: V by 3 bases, J by 4 bases; bases unmatched to a gene: 3. Sequences SGDLS (CDR1) and YYNGEE (CDR2) are obtained from the germline V gene. Inclusive of the bounding cysteine and phenylalanine, the CDR3 is 13 residues long. Only the CDR3 portion is preserved as DNA: 39 bases, with reading frame beginning at the first base.

A note on this clone: Its antigen has not been determined. No base quality values were provided; no much bigger clone lies one nucleotide off.

What the research found in general, with its limitations: Three of the identified cytomegalovirus-associated TCR beta chains were confirmed in vitro to be specific for cytomegalovirus antigens. Of the cluster scores, 94% were above 0 in a later analysis, which found that TCRs clustered in the first cohort also tended to co-occur in the 120 validation repertoires. The validation cohort had no HLA typing available for a later analysis, so co-occurrence within that cohort was assessed over all 120 or so repertoires. According to the authors, the approach could potentially be generalized to other disease states and immunological phenotypes. Across donors, most TCR sequences were observed very rarely, whereas some public TCRs were present in many individuals. The classifier was reported to diagnose cytomegalovirus status with high specificity and sensitivity in both the original cohort and the validation cohort. In the study, about 150 TCR beta chains were listed as associated with cytomegalovirus.

The sequencing input was PBMCs. The V and J segments used are TRBV9 and TRBJ1-1; 7 bases in between match TRBD1. This clonotype was obtained from a woman younger than 30 in good health and CMV-seropositive. The DNA sequence is TGTGCCAGCAGCGCCCGACAGGGCACTGAAGCTTTCTTT. It codes for CASSARQGTEAFF.